This T cell receptor (beta chain) was identified in a study of control samples from healthy donors and cancer patients. Produced via immunoSEQ multiplex PCR; TCRdb's table is partial and in-frame only. The sample has 150,000 to 200,000 clones, around nine tenths seen once; the top ten hold approximately 1.8%. This CDR3 spans 12 amino acids. The clonotype was recovered from a man between 18 and 35 years old in good health. This rearrangement joins TRBV21-1 to TRBJ2-2; TRBD1, the table's D call, lacks a check against the DNA. TRBV21-1 is assigned pseudogene status. Sequencing was done on a sample of blood. The CDR3 sequence is CAITGEAGELFF. CDR3 bases: TGTGCCATTACAGGGGAGGCCGGGGAGCTGTTTTTT.